This record concerns one T cell receptor beta chain sequence. The antigen remains undetermined. In the authors' workflow: Built for papillary thyroid cancer, a distant-metastasis classifier drew on CDR3 differences across clinicopathological groups. MiXCR re-clonotyped the PCR reads for TCRdb. These V and J calls originate from TCRdb's pipeline instead of the authors' own analysis. The repertoire consists of some 35,000 clones, with 35% occurring once and the leading ten covering 20% to 25%. Ahead of thyroid surgery, no patient had received treatment of any kind. These data come from a study of metastatic and nonmetastatic thyroid tumors. About the study: Repertoires from malignant and benign thyroid patients were compared across blood and tumor or nodule tissue.

Overall study findings and caveats: Within blood and tumor, benign nodules reportedly had significantly lower TCR beta diversity than malignant thyroid tumors did.

Germline V gene data show CDR1 as LGHNA and CDR2 as YNFKEQ. Trimming left V 0 bases short and J 2 bases short, with 11 bases between. This CDR3 comprises 16 residues. The sample taken for sequencing was tumor tissue. The chain combines TRBV4-2 with TRBJ1-3; tentatively, D is TRBD1 (5 bases). The clonotype comes from a female donor with papillary thyroid cancer or a benign thyroid nodule (not recorded which). Some clones in this sample may be carry-over from other donors' samples. The chain's CDR3 is CASSQDSQGAGNTIYF. CDR3 bases: TGTGCCAGCAGCCAAGATAGCCAGGGCGCTGGAAACACCATATATTTT.